This T cell receptor beta chain was recovered during a study of technical replicates of blood from several donors. Only in-frame clones appear in the TCRdb table, and some are missing; sequencing was by immunoSEQ multiplex PCR. The repertoire holds roughly 93,000 clones, with roughly 96% as singletons. The source of this sequence is a human donor in good health. Sequencing was done on a sample of T cells isolated from PBMCs.

The CDR3 here is CASSLYREYTEAFF. The CDR3 nucleotides are TGTGCCAGCAGTTTATACCGGGAGTACACTGAAGCTTTCTTT. The rearrangement uses TRBV27 and TRBJ1-1, with D unresolved. Germline V gives CDR1 MNHEY, CDR2 SMNVEV (reference sequence). Trimming shortened V by 1 base and J by 3 bases, and 9 bases separated the two germline ends. The CDR3 runs 14 residues.